This T cell receptor beta chain was identified during a study of long-term antiretroviral therapy in people with HIV. Study-wide results and caveats: Relative to control repertoires, HIV repertoires exhibited narrower CDR3 length ranges.

A v3.0 immunoSEQ assay was performed at survey level. Clones were sequenced by immunoSEQ multiplex PCR, and TCRdb holds only the in-frame ones, with some missing. The repertoire holds about 16,000 clones, with around 75% as singletons. Looked up from germline, CDR1 is MNHNY and CDR2 is SVGAGI (reference sequence). Unmatched junction bases numbered 8, after V lost 5 bases and J lost 4 bases. The CDR3 is 15 residues long. Remarks on this clone: Its antigen is not identified.

The sequence was collected from a woman in her forties or fifties with HIV. The chain carries TRBV6-6 and TRBJ1-3; 7 nucleotides align to TRBD1. Specimen: unsorted PBMCs, collected 1.5 years before starting antiretroviral therapy. DNA of the CDR3: TGTGCCAGCAGTGATACAGGGGCGTACGGAAACACCATATATTTT. It is translated as CASSDTGAYGNTIYF.